This T cell receptor (beta chain) comes out of a study of T-cell reconstitution after alpha-beta-depleted transplantation in children. Per germline, CDR1 SGHRS and CDR2 YFSETQ. Unmatched junction bases numbered 13, after V lost 5 bases and J lost 2 bases. The CDR3 totals 19 residues. Preparation of the TCRbeta library involved a method that used unique molecular identifiers. TCRdb re-analysed the PCR reads in MiXCR, keeping a single row per CDR3 protein. The data hold approximately 200,000 distinct CDR3 sequences, with 13% to 15% observed a single time. This clonotype was picked up many times. This receptor was obtained from a human donor who donated a stem cell graft to a child with acute lymphoblastic leukemia. The rearrangement links TRBV5-1 to TRBJ2-6, with TRBD1 identical over 10 bases. The source was PBMCs from the stem cell graft donor, collected from the stem cell graft. The CDR3 sequence: CASSLDMGQGSAGANVLTF. CDR3 coding DNA: TGCGCCAGCAGTTTAGACATGGGACAGGGGAGCGCTGGGGCCAACGTCCTGACTTTC.